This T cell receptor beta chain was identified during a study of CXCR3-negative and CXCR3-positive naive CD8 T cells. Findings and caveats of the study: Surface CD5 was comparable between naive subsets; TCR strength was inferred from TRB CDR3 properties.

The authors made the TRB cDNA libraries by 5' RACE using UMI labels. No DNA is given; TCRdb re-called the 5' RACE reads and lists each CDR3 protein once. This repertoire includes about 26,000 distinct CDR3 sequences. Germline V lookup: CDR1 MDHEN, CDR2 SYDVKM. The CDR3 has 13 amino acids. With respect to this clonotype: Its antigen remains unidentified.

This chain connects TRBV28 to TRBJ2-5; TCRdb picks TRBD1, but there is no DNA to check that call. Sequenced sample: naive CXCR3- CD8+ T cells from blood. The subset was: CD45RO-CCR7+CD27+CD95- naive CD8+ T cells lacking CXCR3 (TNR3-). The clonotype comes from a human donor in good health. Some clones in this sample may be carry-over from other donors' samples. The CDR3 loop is CASGKTGEETQYF. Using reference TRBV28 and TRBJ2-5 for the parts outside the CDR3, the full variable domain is DVKVTQSSRYLVKRTGEKVFLECVQDMDHENMFWYRQDPGLGLRLIYFSYDVKMKEKGDIPEGYSVSREKKERFSLILESASTNQTSMYLCASGKTGEETQYFGPGTRLLVL.